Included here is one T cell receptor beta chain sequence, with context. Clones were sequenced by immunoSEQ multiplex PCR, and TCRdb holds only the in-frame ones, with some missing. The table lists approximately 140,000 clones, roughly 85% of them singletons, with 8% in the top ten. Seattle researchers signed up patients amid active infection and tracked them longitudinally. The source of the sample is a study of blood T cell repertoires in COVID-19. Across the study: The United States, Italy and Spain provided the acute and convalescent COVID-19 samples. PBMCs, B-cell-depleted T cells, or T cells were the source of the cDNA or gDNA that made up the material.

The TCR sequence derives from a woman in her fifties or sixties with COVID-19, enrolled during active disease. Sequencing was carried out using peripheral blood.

CDR3 bases: TGTGCCAGCAGACAGACAGGGGACTCCTACGAGCAGTACTTC. Protein product: CASRQTGDSYEQYF. The chain is built from TRBV6-5 and TRBJ2-7, with 8 positions matching TRBD1. CDR3 length equals 14 residues. The germline V gene has CDR1 MNHEY and CDR2 SVGAGI. V lost 6 bases and J lost 0; bases outside the gene matches: 4.